The 3 T cell receptor beta chains presented below share a single source sample, sequenced in a study of long-term antiretroviral therapy in people with HIV. At the survey level, the v3.0 immunoSEQ assay was run. Method: immunoSEQ multiplex PCR; TCRdb's copy keeps in-frame clones and lacks some. The profile shows 34,000 or so clones, about four fifths of them singletons. The sample in question was unsorted PBMCs, obtained 0.6 years after starting antiretroviral therapy. The receptor source for this set is a man aged 18 to 30 with HIV.

This clone was seen a single time. This rearrangement joins TRBV5-1 to TRBJ1-1; the match to TRBD1 covers 8 bases. Trimming cost V 0 bases and J 6 bases; bases outside gene matches: 4. CDR3 length equals 14 residues. Germline V gene sequence: CDR1 SGHRS, CDR2 YFSETQ. In DNA form, the CDR3 reads TGCGCCAGCAGCTTGGGACAGGGGCTAGCTGAAGCTTTCTTT. This sequence encodes CASSLGQGLAEAFF.

The chain recombines TRBV6-5 with TRBJ1-4; 8 bases align to TRBD1. CDR1 is MNHEY, CDR2 SVGAGI, per germline. The CDR3 runs to 14 residues. J gave up 5 bases and V 6 bases, and 5 bases lay outside the gene matches. The CDR3 loop is CASRMTGVNEKLFF. The CDR3 DNA reads TGTGCCAGCAGAATGACAGGGGTGAATGAAAAACTGTTTTTT.

This clone occurred a few times. The genes are TRBV7-8 and TRBJ2-7; 7 bases are a match to TRBD2. The CDR3 extends over 15 amino acids. Germline CDR1 is SGHVS and CDR2 is FQNEAQ. V dropped 1 base and J dropped 4; count of bases not matched to a gene: 7. This CDR3 is CASSLGSSGGYEQYF. The CDR3 nucleotides read TGTGCCAGCAGCTTAGGATCTAGCGGAGGTTACGAGCAGTACTTC.